A selection of T cell receptor beta chains follows, all from one sample in a study of somatic mutations in cytotoxic T cells in rheumatoid arthritis. Assay: immunoSEQ multiplex PCR; the TCRdb copy retains only in-frame clones and omits some. In the table there are more than 11,000 clones, over 80% of which are singletons. Sample: CD8+ T cells sorted from blood. The receptors come from an adult with rheumatoid arthritis. The CDR3 runs from the conserved cysteine through the conserved F or W. Each record gives: CDR3 length, J gene, V gene, clone size, D gene, CDR3 protein, CDR3 DNA. A D gene is named only where the DNA matches it firmly. Size values are once, few and many counts, or a class for expanded clones, and some rows have none.

length: 11
J: TRBJ2-1
V: TRBV10-1
size: -
D: -
CDR3: CASSVGDEQFF
DNA: TGCGCCAGCAGTGTTGGCGATGAGCAGTTCTTC

length: 14
J: TRBJ2-3
V: TRBV5-1
size: medium-sized
D: -
CDR3: CASSLGQRTDTQYF
DNA: TGCGCCAGCAGCTTGGGACAGCGCACAGATACGCAGTATTTT

length: 14
J: TRBJ2-3
V: TRBV11-2
size: once
D: -
CDR3: CASSSLGPTDTQYF
DNA: TGTGCCAGCAGCTCCTTGGGGCCCACAGATACGCAGTATTTT

length: 14
J: TRBJ2-7
V: TRBV30
size: -
D: -
CDR3: CAASQGIGSYEQYF
DNA: TGTGCCGCTTCACAGGGTATCGGCTCCTACGAGCAGTACTTC

length: 15
J: TRBJ2-1
V: TRBV11-2
size: -
D: -
CDR3: CASSLFGGSRDEQFF
DNA: TGTGCCAGCAGCTTATTTGGGGGCTCTAGGGATGAGCAGTTCTTC

length: 17
J: TRBJ2-3
V: TRBV29-1
size: -
D: -
CDR3: CSLGGLAETSGTDTQYF
DNA: TGCAGCCTTGGGGGGCTAGCGGAAACCTCTGGCACAGATACGCAGTATTTT

length: 13
J: TRBJ2-7
V: TRBV27
size: -
D: -
CDR3: CASKRSTEYEQYF
DNA: TGTGCCAGCAAGAGGAGTACGGAATACGAGCAGTACTTC

length: 15
J: TRBJ1-5
V: TRBV30
size: -
D: -
CDR3: CAWRKQGLGNQPQHF
DNA: TGTGCCTGGAGAAAACAGGGTTTAGGGAATCAGCCCCAGCATTTT

length: 14
J: TRBJ2-7
V: TRBV5-6
size: -
D: TRBD1
CDR3: CASSLGQGRYEQYF
DNA: TGTGCCAGCAGCCTCGGACAGGGGAGGTACGAGCAGTACTTC

length: 16
J: TRBJ2-7
V: TRBV10-3
size: -
D: -
CDR3: CAISELGDTGSYEQYF
DNA: TGTGCCATCAGTGAGCTAGGGGACACGGGCTCCTACGAGCAGTACTTC

length: 13
J: TRBJ2-5
V: TRBV28
size: -
D: TRBD1
CDR3: CASRDRGQETQYF
DNA: TGTGCCAGCAGGGACAGGGGGCAAGAGACCCAGTACTTC

length: 13
J: TRBJ1-5
V: TRBV27
size: -
D: -
CDR3: CASSFGGNQPQHF
DNA: TGTGCCAGCAGTTTCGGAGGGAATCAGCCCCAGCATTTT

length: 14
J: TRBJ2-7
V: TRBV18
size: -
D: TRBD1
CDR3: CASSPRQGAYEQYF
DNA: TGTGCCAGCTCACCACGTCAGGGGGCGTACGAGCAGTACTTC

length: 13
J: TRBJ2-7
V: TRBV27
size: few
D: TRBD1
CDR3: CASSAGTGVEQYF
DNA: TGTGCCAGCAGTGCCGGGACAGGGGTCGAGCAGTACTTC

length: 14
J: TRBJ1-3
V: TRBV7-6
size: -
D: -
CDR3: CASSPSQGRNTIYF
DNA: TGTGCCAGCAGCCCCTCTCAGGGCCGCAACACCATATATTTT

length: 14
J: TRBJ1-4
V: TRBV5-1
size: -
D: -
CDR3: CASRALGFDEKLFF
DNA: TGCGCCAGCAGAGCTTTAGGGTTCGACGAAAAACTGTTTTTT

length: 16
J: TRBJ2-3
V: TRBV5-8
size: -
D: TRBD1
CDR3: CASSKGQGIKTDTQYF
DNA: TGTGCCAGCAGCAAAGGACAGGGAATCAAGACAGATACGCAGTATTTT

length: 14
J: TRBJ2-2
V: TRBV5-1
size: -
D: -
CDR3: CASGSVGDTGELFF
DNA: TGCGCCAGCGGCTCAGTGGGGGACACCGGGGAGCTGTTTTTT

length: 14
J: TRBJ2-2
V: TRBV7-8
size: -
D: -
CDR3: CASPPPQWTGELFF
DNA: TGTGCCAGCCCCCCACCCCAGTGGACCGGGGAGCTGTTTTTT

length: 14
J: TRBJ2-3
V: TRBV30
size: -
D: TRBD1
CDR3: CAWSGDRGTDTQYF
DNA: TGTGCCTGGTCCGGGGACAGGGGCACAGATACGCAGTATTTT

length: 12
J: TRBJ2-7
V: TRBV6-6
size: -
D: TRBD1
CDR3: CASSRQGNEQYF
DNA: TGTGCCAGCAGTAGACAGGGGAATGAGCAGTACTTC

length: 15
J: TRBJ2-6
V: TRBV21-1
size: few
D: -
CDR3: CASRLQQSRANVLTF
DNA: TGTGCCAGCAGGCTACAGCAAAGTCGGGCCAACGTCCTGACTTTC

length: 11
J: TRBJ1-1
V: TRBV20-1
size: -
D: -
CDR3: CSGMSYTEAFF
DNA: TGCAGTGGGATGAGTTACACTGAAGCTTTCTTT

length: 11
J: TRBJ1-1
V: TRBV19
size: -
D: -
CDR3: CASSNIVEAFF
DNA: TGTGCCAGTAGTAATATAGTTGAAGCTTTCTTT

length: 15
J: TRBJ2-3
V: TRBV18
size: once
D: -
CDR3: CASSPFSGNTDTQYF
DNA: TGTGCCAGCTCACCATTTTCCGGAAACACAGATACGCAGTATTTT

length: 13
J: TRBJ1-1
V: TRBV4-3
size: -
D: -
CDR3: CASSQSGDTEAFF
DNA: TGCGCCAGCAGCCAGTCAGGGGACACTGAAGCTTTCTTT